Shown below are 23 T cell receptor beta chains from a single sample sequenced in a study of T cell responses to AZD1222 COVID-19 vaccine. The method was immunoSEQ multiplex PCR; TCRdb's version includes in-frame clones alone and lacks a portion of them. The sample records 110,000 to 150,000 clones, more than 85% being singletons. The starting material was peripheral blood, obtained on day 0 of AZD1222 vaccination. The receptors were sampled from an adult in good health.

This chain links TRBV15 with TRBJ1-5, with D possibly being TRBD1 (6 bases). Trimming removed 0 bases at V and 1 base at J, with 10 bases between. Germline-derived CDR1 and CDR2 are LNHNV and YYDKDF (reference sequence). This CDR3 has 16 amino acids. The CDR3 sequence is CATSRDGGMSNQPQHF. The CDR3 DNA follows: TGTGCCACCAGCAGAGATGGGGGCATGAGCAATCAGCCCCAGCATTTT. Full variable domain (outside the CDR3, taken from reference TRBV15 and TRBJ1-5): DAMVIQNPRYQVTQFGKPVTLSCSQTLNHNVMYWYQQKSSQAPKLLFHYYDKDFNNEADTPDNFQSRRPNTSFCFLDIRSPGLGDTAMYLCATSRDGGMSNQPQHFGDGTRLSIL.

The chain joins TRBV4-2 to TRBJ2-1, with a weak D call TRBD2 (5 bases). There are 13 residues in the CDR3. Trimming took off 2 bases at V and 15 bases at J, with 17 bases between the two ends. Looked up from germline, CDR1 is LGHNA and CDR2 is YNFKEQ. CDR3 coding DNA: TGTGCCAGCAGCCAAAATCCTAGCCGAGTTATGTTCTTC. Translated, it gives CASSQNPSRVMFF.

The chain joins TRBV6-5 to TRBJ1-2; D may be TRBD1 (5 bases). V gave up 3 bases and J gave up 8 bases, with 13 bases separating them. The CDR3 sequence is 13 residues long. CDR1 is MNHEY and CDR2 is SVGAGI in the germline V gene. CDR3 in DNA: TGTGCCAGCAGTTATAGGGGCTTGAGCGGCTACACCTTC. Residues: CASSYRGLSGYTF.

This chain uses TRBV4-1 with TRBJ1-2; D is perhaps TRBD1 (5 bases). This CDR3 spans 15 amino acids. Deletions cut 2 bases from V and 2 bases from J, with 12 bases between. Germline V gives CDR1 MGHRA, CDR2 YSYEKL. DNA for the CDR3: TGCGCCAGCAGCCAACCGGGGACCGTAAACTATGGCTACACCTTC. Translating it yields CASSQPGTVNYGYTF.

The chain couples TRBV7-9 to TRBJ2-3, with 10 bases identical to TRBD2. CDR1 SEHNR and CDR2 FQNEAQ come from the germline V gene (reference sequence). The CDR3 is 16 amino acids. V lost 5 bases to trimming and J lost 0 bases; unmatched junction nucleotides: 5. The CDR3 region is CASSDKLAGSTDTQYF. The CDR3 DNA sequence: TGTGCCAGCAGCGACAAACTAGCGGGGAGCACAGATACGCAGTATTTT.

The rearrangement joins TRBV28 to TRBJ1-1; D is ambiguous. The CDR3 length is 14 residues. The V end lost 5 bases, the J end lost 0 bases, and 10 bases lay between the germline ends. Germline values: CDR1 MDHEN, CDR2 SYDVKM. This CDR3 reads CASSPDGLNTEAFF. The CDR3 nucleotides read TGTGCCAGCAGTCCGGACGGATTGAACACTGAAGCTTTCTTT.

Written as DNA, the CDR3 is TGTGCCAGCAGCTTAGACGGGGGCACTGAAGCTTTCTTT. Amino acid sequence: CASSLDGGTEAFF. The chain is built from TRBV11-3 and TRBJ1-1, with D possibly matching TRBD1 (5 bases). Deletions cut 0 bases from V and 4 bases from J, with 6 bases between. Germline CDR1 is SGHNT and CDR2 is YENEEA. There are 13 residues in the CDR3.

The chain joins TRBV9 to TRBJ1-4; 8 bases are a match to TRBD1. J was trimmed by 4 bases and V by 2 bases; bases with no gene match: 7. CDR1 and CDR2 from the germline V gene are SGDLS and YYNGEE. The CDR3 runs to 16 residues. CDR3 in amino acids: CASSVGTGGNNEKLFF. The CDR3 region has the DNA TGTGCCAGCAGCGTTGGGACAGGTGGAAATAATGAAAAACTGTTTTTT. The complete variable domain, with remaining parts taken from reference TRBV9 and TRBJ1-4, reads DSGVTQTPKHLITATGQRVTLRCSPRSGDLSVYWYQQSLDQGLQFLIQYYNGEERAKGNILERFSAQQFPDLHSELNLSSLELGDSALYFCASSVGTGGNNEKLFFGSGTQLSVL.

CDR3: CASSPPGIMRGNTIYF. Here the CDR3 DNA reads TGTGCCAGCAGCCCTCCAGGCATCATGAGGGGAAACACCATATATTTT. The rearrangement links TRBV7-9 to TRBJ1-3; no clear D. Germline V gene sequence: CDR1 SEHNR, CDR2 FQNEAQ (reference sequence). The CDR3 has 16 amino acids. Trimming shortened V by 5 bases and J by 4 bases, and 18 bases separated the two germline ends.

Only one count was recorded for this clone. V gene TRBV19 combines with J gene TRBJ1-4, with D unresolved. There are 14 residues in the CDR3. The V end lost 6 bases, the J end lost 8 bases, and 16 bases lay between the germline ends. In germline, CDR1 is LNHDA, CDR2 SQIVND (reference sequence). CDR3 region: CASSPPGSGEKLFF. The CDR3 DNA reads as TGTGCCAGTAGCCCGCCCGGGTCGGGGGAAAAACTGTTTTTT. The full variable domain, with the rest looked up from reference TRBV19 and TRBJ1-4, is DGGITQSPKYLFRKEGQNVTLSCEQNLNHDAMYWYRQDPGQGLRLIYYSQIVNDFQKGDIAEGYSVSREKKESFPLTVTSAQKNPTAFYLCASSPPGSGEKLFFGSGTQLSVL.

The chain uses TRBV7-2 and TRBJ1-4; 7 nucleotides line up with TRBD1. CDR1 SGHTA and CDR2 FQGNSA come from the germline V gene. The CDR3 is 16 residues long. V lost 1 base to trimming and J lost 8 bases; unmatched junction nucleotides: 10. The CDR3 loop is CASSLVLGQGEEKLFF. The CDR3 DNA follows: TGTGCCAGCAGCTTAGTTCTGGGGCAGGGGGAGGAAAAACTGTTTTTT.

This clone was detected once. V usage is TRBV9 and J usage is TRBJ2-3, with 9 nucleotides matching TRBD1. With 4 bases clipped from V and 3 bases from J, the junction kept 3 bases outside the gene matches. Germline V CDR1 and CDR2: SGDLS, YYNGEE. There are 14 residues in the CDR3. The chain's CDR3 is CASSRDRETDTQYF. As DNA, the CDR3 is TGTGCCAGCAGCCGGGACAGGGAGACAGATACGCAGTATTTT.

The chain combines TRBV5-5 with TRBJ1-5, with TRBD1 as a possible D gene (5 bases). The V gene's germline CDR1 is SGHKS and CDR2 YYEKEE (reference sequence). The germline V and J ends were trimmed by 1 base and 1 base, with 12 bases remaining between them. The CDR3 has 16 amino acids. Written as DNA, the CDR3 is TGTGCCAGCAGCTTGTCCGGGGGTTGGAGCAATCAGCCCCAGCATTTT. Translated: CASSLSGGWSNQPQHF.

This chain uses TRBV11-3 with TRBJ1-1; the D is unclear. Germline V gives CDR1 SGHNT, CDR2 YENEEA. The V end lost 1 base, the J end lost 6 bases, and 3 bases lay between the germline ends. CDR3 length: 11 amino acids. CDR3 DNA: TGTGCCAGCAGCTTAGGCCCTGAAGCTTTCTTT. Translated: CASSLGPEAFF.

In DNA, the CDR3 is TGTGCCAGCAGCCGATACCGGGACACTCAAGAGACCCAGTACTTC. This translates into CASSRYRDTQETQYF. The chain is built from TRBV6-6 and TRBJ2-5; weak D call: TRBD1 (6 bases). Trimming pared 6 bases from V and 2 bases from J, leaving 16 bases between. The CDR3 runs 15 residues. The germline V gene has CDR1 MNHNY and CDR2 SVGAGI (reference sequence).

The chain links TRBV30 to TRBJ2-6; 7 bases match TRBD1. In germline, CDR1 is GTSNPN, CDR2 SVGIG (reference sequence). V was clipped by 0 bases and J by 0 bases; unmatched bases: 5. The CDR3 loop spans 17 amino acids. The CDR3 sequence: CAWSVGDSSSGANVLTF. CDR3 DNA: TGTGCCTGGAGTGTGGGGGACAGTAGCTCTGGGGCCAACGTCCTGACTTTC.

This clone was detected once. The V call is TRBV20-1, the J call TRBJ2-7, with 7 bases aligning to TRBD1. The V gene end was trimmed by 4 bases and the J gene end by 2 bases; junction bases not matched to a gene: 8. CDR1 is DFQATT, CDR2 SNEGSKA, per germline (reference sequence). This CDR3 spans 14 amino acids. The CDR3 here is CSAIDATGPYEQYF. The CDR3 bases are TGCAGTGCTATTGACGCGACAGGGCCCTACGAGCAGTACTTC.

The chain recombines TRBV2 with TRBJ2-5; TRBD2 is a possible D gene (6 bases). Looked up from germline, CDR1 is SNHLY and CDR2 is FYNNEI. The CDR3 is made up of 14 amino acids. V was clipped by 2 bases and J by 4 bases, with 11 bases between them. The CDR3 loop reads CASSERGLIETQYF. CDR3 nucleotides: TGTGCCAGCAGTGAACGGGGGTTAATAGAGACCCAGTACTTC.

The chain joins TRBV19 to TRBJ1-1; D call uncertain. The CDR3 has 14 amino acids. V was shortened by 10 bases and J by 0 bases, with 15 bases between the two germline ends. Germline V CDR1 and CDR2: LNHDA, SQIVND (reference sequence). The CDR3 reads CAIEPGVLNTEAFF. The CDR3 bases are TGTGCCATCGAACCCGGGGTCTTGAACACTGAAGCTTTCTTT.

The V and J genes are TRBV19 and TRBJ1-1; 10 positions match TRBD1. The CDR3 has 13 amino acids. V lost 4 bases to trimming and J lost 4 bases; unmatched junction nucleotides: 0. Germline CDR1 LNHDA, CDR2 SQIVND (reference sequence). CDR3: CASSRQGATEAFF. The CDR3 DNA sequence: TGTGCCAGTAGTAGACAGGGGGCCACTGAAGCTTTCTTT.

The gene calls are TRBV6-1 and TRBJ1-4; a weak D match, TRBD1 (5 bases). Trimming pared 10 bases from V and 4 bases from J, leaving 13 bases between. The CDR3 is made up of 13 amino acids. Germline V gene data show CDR1 as MNHNS and CDR2 as SASEGT. CDR3 nucleotide sequence: TGTGCCACCGCCGGGGGATTTAATGAAAAACTGTTTTTT. This sequence encodes CATAGGFNEKLFF.

The V gene is TRBV19, the J gene TRBJ2-5; D might be TRBD1 (5 bases). Looked up from germline, CDR1 is LNHDA and CDR2 is SQIVND (reference sequence). Trimming removed 4 bases from V and 5 bases from J, with 14 bases in between. The CDR3 consists of 14 residues. CDR3 loop: CASSSQGTWETQYF. CDR3 sequence (DNA): TGTGCCAGTAGTAGCCAGGGTACGTGGGAGACCCAGTACTTC.

The chain joins TRBV29-1 to TRBJ1-1, with TRBD1 identical over 7 bases. V lost 5 bases to trimming and J lost 11 bases; unmatched junction nucleotides: 8. The germline V gene encodes CDR1 SQVTM and CDR2 ANQGSEA. The CDR3 spans 11 residues. Here the CDR3 reads CSVRTGTEAFF. The CDR3 DNA reads TGCAGCGTTCGGACCGGGACAGAGGCTTTCTTT.